What follows are 25 T cell receptor beta chains derived from one specimen sequenced in a study of blood T cells in healthy people across ages. Primed by a sample-barcoded 5' primer and a J-beta primer mix, a second PCR proceeded for 7 to 11 cycles. Each CDR3 protein gets one entry after TCRdb re-called the 5' RACE reads with MiXCR. In the table there are some 1 million distinct CDR3 sequences, more than 35% of which are singletons. The sample comprised blood. The receptors shown here come from a woman aged 60 to 75 in good health.

A remark on this clonotype: A much larger clone differs by one base, so this may be a read error. The CDR3 DNA sequence: TGTGCCAGCAGTTACGCAAGAGATGAGGCGGTCCAAGAGACCCAGTTCTTC. Protein: CASSYARDEAVQETQFF. V and J are TRBV6-5 and TRBJ2-1; D ambiguous. The CDR3 is 17 residues long. Germline CDR1 and CDR2: MNHEY and SVGAGI. Trimming shortened V by 2 bases and J by 13 bases, and 27 bases separated the two germline ends.

V and J are TRBV4-1 and TRBJ1-1; 7 positions agree with TRBD1. This CDR3 spans 15 amino acids. Germline assignment: CDR1 MGHRA and CDR2 YSYEKL. Trimming removed 4 bases from V and 1 base from J; junction bases left unmatched: 6. The CDR3 spells CASSREDRANTEAFF. DNA of the CDR3: TGCGCCAGCAGCCGAGAAGACAGGGCGAACACTGAAGCTTTCTTT.

This clonotype showed up just a few times. The chain recombines TRBV27 with TRBJ2-1, with no clear D. The V gene lost 5 bases and the J gene lost 2 bases, with 13 bases spanning the gap. The CDR3 runs to 15 residues. Germline CDR1 is MNHEY and CDR2 is SMNVEV (reference sequence). CDR3 DNA sequence: TGTGCCAGCAGTCCCCGTACGGCTACCTACAATGAGCAGTTCTTC. It specifies CASSPRTATYNEQFF.

This rearrangement joins TRBV7-2 to TRBJ2-1; D is perhaps TRBD2 (6 bases). This CDR3 region has 17 residues. Looked up from germline, CDR1 is SGHTA and CDR2 is FQGNSA. V lost 4 bases and J lost 0, with 16 bases in between. CDR3 in amino acids: CASSYKYGGSSYNEQFF. Written as DNA, the CDR3 is TGTGCCAGCAGCTACAAATATGGGGGGAGCTCCTACAATGAGCAGTTCTTC. Filled out from reference TRBV7-2 and TRBJ2-1, the complete variable domain reads GAGVSQSPSNKVTEKGKDVELRCDPISGHTALYWYRQSLGQGLEFLIYFQGNSAPDKSGLPSDRFSAERTGGSVSTLTIQRTQQEDSAVYLCASSYKYGGSSYNEQFFGPGTRLTVL.

This clonotype was seen more than once but under ten times. The chain recombines TRBV28 with TRBJ2-7, with 9 bases aligning to TRBD2. Germline trimming cut 5 bases from V and 4 bases from J; bases unmatched to any gene: 9. Germline CDR1 MDHEN, CDR2 SYDVKM. The CDR3 is 15 residues long. The CDR3 nucleotides read TGTGCCAGCAGTCAATACGGACTAGCGCGGTACGAGCAGTACTTC. Translated, it gives CASSQYGLARYEQYF.

The rearrangement links TRBV2 to TRBJ2-3; the D gene is possibly TRBD2 (6 bases). CDR3 size: 15 residues. From germline, CDR1 is SNHLY and CDR2 FYNNEI. The V gene lost 6 bases and the J gene lost 0 bases, with 13 bases spanning the gap. CDR3: CASRPAGFSTDTQYF. As DNA, the CDR3 is TGTGCCAGCAGACCCGCGGGATTCAGCACAGATACGCAGTATTTT.

This clonotype was found a few times. The gene calls are TRBV5-1 and TRBJ2-3; D is perhaps TRBD1 or TRBD2 (5 bases each). This CDR3 is 15 amino acids long. The germline V and J ends were trimmed by 0 bases and 1 base, with 9 bases remaining between them. Germline loops: CDR1 SGHRS, CDR2 YFSETQ. The CDR3 loop reads CASSLAGPRTDTQYF. The DNA for the CDR3 is TGCGCCAGCAGCTTGGCGGGACCGCGCACAGATACGCAGTATTTT.

The J gene is TRBJ1-5, the V gene TRBV27, with 10 bases lining up with TRBD1. Germline V CDR1 and CDR2: MNHEY, SMNVEV (reference sequence). CDR3 length equals 17 residues. With 3 bases clipped from V and 5 bases from J, the junction kept 10 bases outside the gene matches. CDR3 sequence reads: CASSLGRRDRGDQPQHF. The CDR3 DNA reads as TGTGCCAGCAGTTTGGGGCGCCGGGACAGGGGAGATCAGCCCCAGCATTTT.

The sample holds a few counts of this clonotype. The chain links TRBV6-5 to TRBJ1-2; TRBD1 matches 9 bases. Germline lookup yields CDR1 MNHEY and CDR2 SVGAGI. The V and J ends lost 1 base and 6 bases, in that order; junction bases with no gene match: 6. CDR3 size: 15 residues. The CDR3 loop is CASSYLTGGLHGYTF. In nucleotides, the CDR3 is TGTGCCAGCAGTTACTTAACAGGGGGCCTCCATGGCTACACCTTC.

There are many counts of this clonotype. The chain has TRBV12-3 or TRBV12-4 and TRBJ2-4; D is unresolved. CDR3 length: 11 residues. Trimming stripped 4 bases from V and 13 bases from J, with 11 bases between. The CDR3 sequence: CASSSRVEQYF. The CDR3 DNA reads as TGTGCCAGCAGTTCACGGGTGGAGCAGTACTTC.

This clonotype has just a few counts. The chain combines TRBV5-4 with TRBJ1-6; 7 bases are shared with TRBD1. V trimming: 5 bases; J trimming: 4 bases; junction bases outside the gene matches: 6. Looked up from germline, CDR1 is SGHNT and CDR2 is YYREEE (reference sequence). The CDR3 consists of 15 residues. The CDR3 is CASSPQGQYNSPLHF. CDR3 nucleotide sequence: TGTGCCAGCAGTCCACAGGGGCAGTATAATTCACCCCTCCACTTT.

A remark on this clonotype: At one boundary the junction diverges from the germline segment, which might be a read error. The V call is TRBV6-5, the J call TRBJ2-7; D may match TRBD1 or TRBD2 (5 bases each). The length of the CDR3 is 15 residues. The germline V gene has CDR1 MNHEY and CDR2 SVGAGI. As DNA, the CDR3 is TGTGCCAACAGTTCAACCCGGGACGCTACCTACGAGCAGTACTTC. Translation: CANSSTRDATYEQYF.

This clonotype came up once. The chain couples TRBV6-1 to TRBJ2-7; D is possibly TRBD1 (5 bases). V shed 8 bases and J shed 3 bases, with 17 bases lying between them. CDR1 and CDR2 from the germline V gene are MNHNS and SASEGT. This CDR3 comprises 14 residues. The CDR3, as DNA: TGTGCCAGCGCCGGACAACGTCCTCTCTACGAGCAGTACTTC. This translates into CASAGQRPLYEQYF.

This chain joins TRBV7-3 and TRBJ2-3; D might be TRBD1 (6 bases). In germline, CDR1 is SGHTA, CDR2 FQGTGA. V shed 5 bases and J shed 0 bases, with 18 bases lying between them. The CDR3 loop spans 17 amino acids. CDR3 loop: CASSDGLRTASTDTQYF. CDR3 nucleotide sequence: TGTGCCAGCAGCGACGGCTTAAGGACAGCGAGCACAGATACGCAGTATTTT.

This clonotype was observed a single time. The chain combines TRBV27 with TRBJ2-1, with D possibly TRBD2 on 7 matching bases. Trimming removed 3 bases at V and 2 bases at J, with 17 bases between. Germline CDR1 reads MNHEY; CDR2 reads SMNVEV (reference sequence). The CDR3 totals 17 residues. CDR3 in amino acids: CASSFLGGARTYNEQFF. The DNA for the CDR3 is TGTGCCAGCAGTTTTCTGGGGGGGGCACGGACCTACAATGAGCAGTTCTTC.

This sequence joins TRBV12-3 or TRBV12-4 and TRBJ2-7; D not certain. V was cut by 3 bases and J by 3 bases, with 6 bases left in between. CDR3 length equals 12 residues. The CDR3 protein is CASSLSDYEQYF. DNA for the CDR3: TGTGCCAGCAGTTTGTCGGACTACGAGCAGTACTTC.

The table lists this clonotype with a few counts. This chain connects TRBV15 to TRBJ2-7; 7 positions agree with TRBD2. This CDR3 has 14 residues. V shed 6 bases and J 0 bases; nucleotides not matched to a gene: 5. Germline CDR1 is LNHNV and CDR2 is YYDKDF (reference sequence). CDR3 in amino acids: CATSKRGLSYEQYF. The DNA for the CDR3 is TGTGCCACCAGTAAGCGGGGCCTCTCCTACGAGCAGTACTTC.

This sequence joins TRBV2 and TRBJ2-7, with 7 bases fitting TRBD2. The CDR3 is 14 residues long. Germline-derived CDR1 and CDR2 are SNHLY and FYNNEI. V shed 6 bases, J shed 5 bases, and the junction held 10 bases outside the gene matches. CDR3 DNA sequence: TGTGCCAGCAGCGACTCGGGCGGGAGTAACGAGCAGTACTTC. Translating it yields CASSDSGGSNEQYF.

This chain connects TRBV10-2 to TRBJ1-2; no clear D gene. V lost 5 bases to trimming and J lost 3 bases, with 10 bases between them. Germline V gene data show CDR1 as WSHSY and CDR2 as SAAADI. CDR3 length: 13 amino acids. CDR3 region: CASSREVDYGYTF. As DNA, the CDR3 is TGCGCCAGCAGTCGGGAGGTTGACTATGGCTACACCTTC.

To note about this clonotype: A much larger clone sits a single nucleotide away, making a read error possible. This chain uses TRBV2 with TRBJ2-7; TRBD2 might be the D (5 bases). V was pared by 1 base and J by 9 bases, with 16 bases between. CDR3 length: 14 residues. Germline values: CDR1 SNHLY, CDR2 FYNNEI. In DNA form, the CDR3 reads TGTGCCAGCAGTGAAGGAACGCGGGTGGCCGGGCAGTACTTC. Translation: CASSEGTRVAGQYF.

The V and J genes are TRBV7-9 and TRBJ2-4; the match to TRBD1 covers 9 bases. V shed 5 bases and J 13 bases; nucleotides not matched to a gene: 15. CDR3 length: 15 residues. Germline CDR1 reads SEHNR; CDR2 reads FQNEAQ (reference sequence). The CDR3 nucleotides are TGTGCCAGCAGCCCCGGGACAGGGATCTACAATGAGCAGTACTTC. It specifies CASSPGTGIYNEQYF.

The genes are TRBV24-1 and TRBJ2-1; 15 bases align to TRBD2. This CDR3 is 17 amino acids long. Germline-derived CDR1 and CDR2 are KGHDR and SFDVKD. Trimming at V came to 2 bases and at J to 4 bases, leaving 2 bases not matched to a gene. For the CDR3, the DNA is TGTGCCACCAGTGATTCTGGGACTAGCGGGGGGTACAATGAGCAGTTCTTC. This encodes CATSDSGTSGGYNEQFF.

The chain joins TRBV7-3 to TRBJ1-4, with D possibly TRBD1 on 5 matching bases. Germline V CDR1 and CDR2: SGHTA, FQGTGA. The CDR3 is made up of 14 amino acids. Trimming took off 2 bases at V and 13 bases at J, with 17 bases between the two ends. CDR3 DNA: TGTGCCAGCAGCTTATCAGGGTCATCAGGGAGACTGTTTTTT. Protein sequence: CASSLSGSSGRLFF.

This clonotype was observed at least ten times. This sequence joins TRBV29-1 and TRBJ2-5; 11 positions match TRBD2. With V trimmed by 5 bases and J by 5 bases, 7 bases remained unmatched. Per germline, CDR1 SQVTM and CDR2 ANQGSEA. This CDR3 has 14 residues. The CDR3 reads CSVMTSGIRETQYF. The CDR3 region has the DNA TGCAGCGTTATGACTAGCGGGATCAGGGAGACCCAGTACTTC.

The V call is TRBV20-1, the J call TRBJ2-5; D call uncertain. Germline lookup yields CDR1 DFQATT and CDR2 SNEGSKA (reference sequence). Between the trimmed V and J ends, which lost 7 bases and 5 bases, there was a span of 11 bases. This CDR3 spans 11 amino acids. The CDR3 is CSGPDPETQYF. For the CDR3, the DNA is TGCAGTGGCCCCGATCCGGAGACCCAGTACTTC.